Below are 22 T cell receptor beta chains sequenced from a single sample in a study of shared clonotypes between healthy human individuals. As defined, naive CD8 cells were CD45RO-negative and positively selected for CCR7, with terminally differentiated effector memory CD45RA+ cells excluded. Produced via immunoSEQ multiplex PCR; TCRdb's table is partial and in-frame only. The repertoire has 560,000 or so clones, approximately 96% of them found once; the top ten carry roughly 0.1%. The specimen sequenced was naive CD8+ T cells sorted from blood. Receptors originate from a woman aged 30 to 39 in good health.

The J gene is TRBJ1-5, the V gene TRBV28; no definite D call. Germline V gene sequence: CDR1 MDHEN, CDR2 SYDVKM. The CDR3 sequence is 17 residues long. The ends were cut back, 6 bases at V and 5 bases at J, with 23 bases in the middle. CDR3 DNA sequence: TGTGCCAGCAGCCCCTCCTTGGGAACGGGCGGTGATCAGCCCCAGCATTTT. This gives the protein CASSPSLGTGGDQPQHF.

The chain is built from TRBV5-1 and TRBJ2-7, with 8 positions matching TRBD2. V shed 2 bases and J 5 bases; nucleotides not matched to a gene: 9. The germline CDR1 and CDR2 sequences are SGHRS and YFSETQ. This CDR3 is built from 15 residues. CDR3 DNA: TGCGCCAGCAGCTTAAGAAGCGGGAGTTTTAACGAGCAGTACTTC. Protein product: CASSLRSGSFNEQYF.

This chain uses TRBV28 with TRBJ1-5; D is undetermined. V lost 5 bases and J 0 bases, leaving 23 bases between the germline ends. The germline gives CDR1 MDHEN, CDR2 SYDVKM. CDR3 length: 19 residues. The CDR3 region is CASSPDWSRHLLSNQPQHF. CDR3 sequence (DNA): TGTGCCAGCAGTCCGGATTGGTCACGGCACCTCCTTAGCAATCAGCCCCAGCATTTT.

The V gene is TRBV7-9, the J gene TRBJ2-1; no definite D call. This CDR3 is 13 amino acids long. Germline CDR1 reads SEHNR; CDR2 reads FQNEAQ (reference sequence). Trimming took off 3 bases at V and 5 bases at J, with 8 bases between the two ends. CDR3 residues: CASSFERHNEQFF. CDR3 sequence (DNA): TGTGCCAGCAGCTTTGAAAGGCACAATGAGCAGTTCTTC.

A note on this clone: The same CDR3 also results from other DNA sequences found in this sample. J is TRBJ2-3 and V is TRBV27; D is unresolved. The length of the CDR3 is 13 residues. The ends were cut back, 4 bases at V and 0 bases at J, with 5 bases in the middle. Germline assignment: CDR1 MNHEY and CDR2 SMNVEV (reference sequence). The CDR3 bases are TGTGCCAGCAGTTACGGAAGCACAGATACGCAGTATTTT. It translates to CASSYGSTDTQYF.

The CDR3: CASSGLPPSYEQYF. The CDR3 DNA follows: TGTGCCAGCAGTGGACTACCGCCCTCCTACGAGCAGTACTTC. V is TRBV27 and J is TRBJ2-7; D is perhaps TRBD2 (6 bases). V lost 5 bases to trimming and J lost 0 bases, with 11 bases between them. CDR3 length: 14 amino acids. CDR1 is MNHEY and CDR2 is SMNVEV in the germline V gene (reference sequence).

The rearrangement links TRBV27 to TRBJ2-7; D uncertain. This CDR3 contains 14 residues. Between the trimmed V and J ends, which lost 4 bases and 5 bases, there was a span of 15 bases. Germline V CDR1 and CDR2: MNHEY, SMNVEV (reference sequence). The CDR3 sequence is CASSYPGPTNEQYF. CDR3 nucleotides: TGTGCCAGCAGTTACCCGGGTCCTACCAACGAGCAGTACTTC.

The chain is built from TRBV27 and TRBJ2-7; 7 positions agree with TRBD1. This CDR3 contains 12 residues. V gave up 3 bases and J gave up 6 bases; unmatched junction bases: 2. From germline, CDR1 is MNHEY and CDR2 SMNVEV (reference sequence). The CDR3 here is CASSFTGVEQYF. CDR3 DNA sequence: TGTGCCAGCAGTTTCACAGGGGTCGAGCAGTACTTC.

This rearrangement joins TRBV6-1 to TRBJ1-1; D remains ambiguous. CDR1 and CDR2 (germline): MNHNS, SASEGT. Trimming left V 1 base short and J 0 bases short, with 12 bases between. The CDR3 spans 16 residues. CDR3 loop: CASSEVPQVMNTEAFF. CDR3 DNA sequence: TGTGCCAGCAGTGAAGTCCCCCAGGTGATGAACACTGAAGCTTTCTTT.

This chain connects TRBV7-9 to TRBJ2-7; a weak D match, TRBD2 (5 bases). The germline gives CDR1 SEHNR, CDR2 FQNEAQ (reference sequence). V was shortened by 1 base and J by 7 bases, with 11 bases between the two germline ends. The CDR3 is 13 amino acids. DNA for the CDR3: TGTGCCAGCAGCTTAGGGACTCCCGCTGAGCAGTACTTC. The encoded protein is CASSLGTPAEQYF.

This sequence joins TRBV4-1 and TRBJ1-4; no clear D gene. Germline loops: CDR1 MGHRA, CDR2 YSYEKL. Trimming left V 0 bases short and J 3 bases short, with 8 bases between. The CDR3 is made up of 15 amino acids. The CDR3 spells CASSQEELSNEKLFF. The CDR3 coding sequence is TGCGCCAGCAGCCAAGAGGAGCTCTCTAATGAAAAACTGTTTTTT.

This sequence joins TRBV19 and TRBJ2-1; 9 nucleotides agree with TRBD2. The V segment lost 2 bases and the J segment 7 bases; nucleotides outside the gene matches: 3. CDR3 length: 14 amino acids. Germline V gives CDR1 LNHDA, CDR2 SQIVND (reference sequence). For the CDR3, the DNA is TGTGCCAGTAGTATACGTCTAGCGGGGAATGAGCAGTTCTTC. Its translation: CASSIRLAGNEQFF.

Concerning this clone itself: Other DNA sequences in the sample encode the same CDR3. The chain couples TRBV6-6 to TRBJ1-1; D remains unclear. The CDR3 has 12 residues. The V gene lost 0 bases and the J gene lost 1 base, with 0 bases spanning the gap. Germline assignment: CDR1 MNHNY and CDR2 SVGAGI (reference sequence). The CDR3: CASSYSNTEAFF. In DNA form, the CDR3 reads TGTGCCAGCAGTTACTCGAACACTGAAGCTTTCTTT.

The CDR3 DNA is TGTGCCAGCATGGACGAGGACAGGGGATTAGCCGGGGAGCTGTTTTTT. Protein: CASMDEDRGLAGELFF. The chain has TRBV9 and TRBJ2-2; TRBD1 matches at 9 bases. Germline V lookup: CDR1 SGDLS, CDR2 YYNGEE. The CDR3 is 16 amino acids. J was trimmed by 6 bases and V by 6 bases; bases with no gene match: 12. Using reference TRBV9 and TRBJ2-2 for the parts outside the CDR3, the full variable domain is DSGVTQTPKHLITATGQRVTLRCSPRSGDLSVYWYQQSLDQGLQFLIQYYNGEERAKGNILERFSAQQFPDLHSELNLSSLELGDSALYFCASMDEDRGLAGELFFGEGSRLTVL.

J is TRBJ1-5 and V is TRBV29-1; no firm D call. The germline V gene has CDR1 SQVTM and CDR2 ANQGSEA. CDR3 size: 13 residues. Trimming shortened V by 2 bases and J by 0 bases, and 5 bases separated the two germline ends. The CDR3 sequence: CSVEIDSNQPQHF. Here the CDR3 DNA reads TGCAGCGTTGAAATAGATAGCAATCAGCCCCAGCATTTT.

The CDR3 loop is CASSLHGTVSTDTQYF. The CDR3 DNA is TGTGCCAGCAGCCTGCACGGGACGGTTAGCACAGATACGCAGTATTTT. The chain employs TRBV13 and TRBJ2-3; the D gene could be TRBD1 or TRBD2 (5 bases each). This CDR3 has 16 amino acids. V was shortened by 5 bases and J by 0 bases, with 15 bases between the two germline ends. Germline lookup yields CDR1 PRHDT and CDR2 FYEKMQ (reference sequence).

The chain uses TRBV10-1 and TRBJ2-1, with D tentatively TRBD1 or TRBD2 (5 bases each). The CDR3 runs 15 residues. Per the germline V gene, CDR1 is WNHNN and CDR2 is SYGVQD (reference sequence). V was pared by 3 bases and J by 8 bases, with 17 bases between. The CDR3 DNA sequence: TGCGCCAGCAGTGATGGGACGGCCGTTTTCGATGAGCAGTTCTTC. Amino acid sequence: CASSDGTAVFDEQFF.

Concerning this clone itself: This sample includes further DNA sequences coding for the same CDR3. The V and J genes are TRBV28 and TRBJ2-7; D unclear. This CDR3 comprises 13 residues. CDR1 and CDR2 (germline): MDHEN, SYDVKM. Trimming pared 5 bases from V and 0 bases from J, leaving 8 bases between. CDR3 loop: CASSLSDSYEQYF. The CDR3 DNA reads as TGTGCCAGCAGTCTGTCGGACTCCTACGAGCAGTACTTC.

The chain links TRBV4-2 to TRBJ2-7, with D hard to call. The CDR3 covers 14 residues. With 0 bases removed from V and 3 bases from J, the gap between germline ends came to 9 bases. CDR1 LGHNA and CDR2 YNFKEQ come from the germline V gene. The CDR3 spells CASSQEEASYEQYF. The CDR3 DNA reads TGTGCCAGCAGCCAAGAAGAGGCCAGCTACGAGCAGTACTTC.

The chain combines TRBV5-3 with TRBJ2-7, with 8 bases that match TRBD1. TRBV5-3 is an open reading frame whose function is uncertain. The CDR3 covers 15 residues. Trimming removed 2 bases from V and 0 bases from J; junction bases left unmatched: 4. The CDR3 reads CARSFGQGSSYEQYF. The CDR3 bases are TGTGCCAGAAGCTTTGGACAGGGAAGCTCCTACGAGCAGTACTTC.

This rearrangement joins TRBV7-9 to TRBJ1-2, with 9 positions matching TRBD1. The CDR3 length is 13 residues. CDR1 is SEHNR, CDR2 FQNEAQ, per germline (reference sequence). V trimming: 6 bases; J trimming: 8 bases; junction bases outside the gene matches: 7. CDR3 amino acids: CASRAQGAGGYTF. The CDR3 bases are TGTGCCAGCAGAGCACAGGGGGCCGGCGGCTACACCTTC.

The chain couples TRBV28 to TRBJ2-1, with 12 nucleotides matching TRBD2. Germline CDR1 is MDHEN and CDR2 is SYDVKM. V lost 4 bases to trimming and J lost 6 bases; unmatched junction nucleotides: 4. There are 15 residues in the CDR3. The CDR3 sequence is CASSSLAGGGNEQFF. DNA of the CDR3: TGTGCCAGCAGTTCCCTAGCGGGAGGGGGCAATGAGCAGTTCTTC.